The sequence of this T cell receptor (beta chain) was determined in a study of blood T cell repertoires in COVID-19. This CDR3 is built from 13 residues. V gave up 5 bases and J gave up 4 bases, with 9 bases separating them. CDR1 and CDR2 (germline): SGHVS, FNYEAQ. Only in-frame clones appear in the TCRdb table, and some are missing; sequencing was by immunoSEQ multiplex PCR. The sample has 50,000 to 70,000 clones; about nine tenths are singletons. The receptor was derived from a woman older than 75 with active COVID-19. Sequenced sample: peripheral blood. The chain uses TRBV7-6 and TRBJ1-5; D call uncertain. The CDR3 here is CASSLTSNQPQHF. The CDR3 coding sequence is TGTGCCAGCAGCCTGACAAGTAATCAGCCCCAGCATTTT.